These 14 T cell receptor beta chains originate from one sample sequenced in a study of Tregs in tolerant kidney transplant recipients. TCRdb's table, derived via immunoSEQ multiplex PCR, lists solely in-frame clones and lacks some. Found here are about 60,000 clones, 92% of them singletons; the top ten hold roughly 9.7%. The source was CD8+ T cells from blood, collected before the transplant. These receptors were taken from a human donor who received a combined kidney and bone marrow transplant.

The CDR3 DNA sequence: TGCGCCAGCAGCCCAAGGACAGGGATCCCCTACGAGCAGTACTTC. Its protein product is CASSPRTGIPYEQYF. This chain joins TRBV4-3 and TRBJ2-7; 8 bases fit TRBD1. Looked up from germline, CDR1 is LGHNA and CDR2 is YSLEER. With V trimmed by 4 bases and J by 2 bases, 7 bases remained unmatched. The CDR3 spans 15 residues.

The genes are TRBV5-8 and TRBJ2-1, with 7 positions matching TRBD1. This CDR3 region has 12 residues. The junction had 5 bases not matched to a gene; V was cut back by 7 bases and J by 7 bases. Germline CDR1 SGHTS, CDR2 YDEGEE. The CDR3 DNA reads TGTGCCAGCTTCAGGGGGTGGAATGAGCAGTTCTTC. Translation gives CASFRGWNEQFF. Full variable domain (missing parts from reference TRBV5-8 and TRBJ2-1): EAGVTQSPTHLIKTRGQQATLRCSPISGHTSVYWYQQALGLGLQFLLWYDEGEERNRGNFPPRFSGRQFPNYSSELNVNALELEDSALYLCASFRGWNEQFFGPGTRLTVL.

The chain is built from TRBV27 and TRBJ2-2; 7 bases agree with TRBD2. This CDR3 spans 14 amino acids. V was pared by 3 bases and J by 4 bases, with 2 bases of the junction left unmatched. CDR1 and CDR2 (germline): MNHEY, SMNVEV (reference sequence). This CDR3 reads CASSFSGGTGELFF. The CDR3 DNA reads TGTGCCAGCAGTTTTTCGGGGGGCACCGGGGAGCTGTTTTTT.

The chain is built from TRBV5-6 and TRBJ1-4; no definite D call. V shed 4 bases and J shed 3 bases, with 13 bases lying between them. Germline CDR1 SGHDT, CDR2 YYEEEE. CDR3 length equals 15 residues. In DNA, the CDR3 is TGTGCCAGCAGCGGTGGCGGGGAGCCTAATGAAAAACTGTTTTTT. Amino acids: CASSGGGEPNEKLFF.

The rearrangement links TRBV9 to TRBJ2-1; TRBD2 matches at 9 bases. CDR1 is SGDLS, CDR2 YYNGEE, per germline. The V segment lost 3 bases and the J segment 10 bases; nucleotides outside the gene matches: 2. CDR3 length: 12 amino acids. This CDR3 reads CASSASGGEQFF. The CDR3 DNA sequence: TGTGCCAGCAGCGCCAGCGGGGGGGAGCAGTTCTTC.

The chain is built from TRBV5-1 and TRBJ2-1; the match to TRBD2 covers 13 bases. The CDR3 extends over 16 amino acids. Germline V gene sequence: CDR1 SGHRS, CDR2 YFSETQ. V was pared by 1 base and J by 5 bases, with 3 bases of the junction left unmatched. The CDR3: CASSLILAGGHNEQFF. CDR3 sequence (DNA): TGCGCCAGCAGCTTGATACTAGCGGGGGGGCACAATGAGCAGTTCTTC.

The genes are TRBV7-9 and TRBJ2-3; 9 nucleotides line up with TRBD1. Germline CDR1 SEHNR, CDR2 FQNEAQ (reference sequence). The V and J ends lost 2 bases and 3 bases, in that order; junction bases with no gene match: 3. This CDR3 is 15 amino acids long. CDR3 sequence reads: CASSLSQGATDTQYF. The CDR3 nucleotides are TGTGCCAGCAGCTTATCACAGGGGGCAACAGATACGCAGTATTTT.

J is TRBJ1-2 and V is TRBV4-1, with TRBD1 as a possible D gene (6 bases). Trimming cost V 4 bases and J 3 bases, with 18 bases left between them. Germline loops: CDR1 MGHRA, CDR2 YSYEKL. The CDR3 extends over 16 amino acids. CDR3 residues: CASSPPTAGAYYGYTF. In nucleotides, the CDR3 is TGCGCCAGCAGCCCCCCCACAGCAGGGGCCTACTATGGCTACACCTTC.

The V and J genes are TRBV7-9 and TRBJ1-1; 8 bases are shared with TRBD1. The CDR3 loop spans 16 amino acids. Per germline, CDR1 SEHNR and CDR2 FQNEAQ (reference sequence). With V trimmed by 3 bases and J by 5 bases, 11 bases remained unmatched. The CDR3 bases are TGTGCCAGCAGCTTCCCCAGGCAGGGGGCGAGAACTGAAGCTTTCTTT. Protein product: CASSFPRQGARTEAFF.

The chain joins TRBV4-2 to TRBJ2-3; the D is unclear. V was clipped by 0 bases and J by 2 bases, with 12 bases between them. The CDR3 totals 16 residues. Looked up from germline, CDR1 is LGHNA and CDR2 is YNFKEQ. Written as DNA, the CDR3 is TGTGCCAGCAGCCAAGAAGTCTTTCAACTCACAGATACGCAGTATTTT. Translated: CASSQEVFQLTDTQYF.

The chain is built from TRBV5-6 and TRBJ2-7; D may be TRBD2 (5 bases). CDR3 length: 16 amino acids. Germline V CDR1 and CDR2: SGHDT, YYEEEE. Trimming stripped 4 bases from V and 5 bases from J, with 22 bases between. The CDR3 loop reads CASSPSSVRRRDEQYF. The DNA of the CDR3 is TGTGCCAGCAGCCCTAGCTCCGTCCGGAGGCGGGACGAGCAGTACTTC.

This chain connects TRBV15 to TRBJ2-5, with a possible D match to TRBD1 (6 bases). The CDR3 totals 15 residues. Per the germline V gene, CDR1 is LNHNV and CDR2 is YYDKDF (reference sequence). With 3 bases removed from V and 6 bases from J, the gap between germline ends came to 17 bases. CDR3 coding DNA: TGTGCCACCAGCAGGGAACAGGGATTGCTAAAGACCCAGTACTTC. Translation gives CATSREQGLLKTQYF.

The chain carries TRBV11-2 and TRBJ2-3; 8 bases match TRBD1. This CDR3 has 18 amino acids. The V segment lost 5 bases and the J segment 6 bases; nucleotides outside the gene matches: 19. In germline, CDR1 is SGHAT, CDR2 FQNNGV. The CDR3 reads CASSETGGLSVFTDTQYF. The CDR3 bases are TGTGCCAGCAGCGAAACAGGGGGATTATCGGTTTTCACGGATACGCAGTATTTT.

The chain carries TRBV19 and TRBJ2-1; TRBD2 agrees at 12 bases. CDR3 length equals 15 residues. CDR1 and CDR2 (germline): LNHDA, SQIVND (reference sequence). After removal of 9 bases from V and 7 bases from J, the junction contained 10 bases not matched to a gene. This CDR3 is CASRTTSGGSNEQFF. The DNA for the CDR3 is TGTGCCAGCCGCACCACTAGCGGGGGGTCTAATGAGCAGTTCTTC.